This TCR beta chain was sequenced during a study of cytomegalovirus exposure and HLA in healthy donors. The PCR ran on 60 Vbeta and 13 Jbeta primers. The method was immunoSEQ multiplex PCR; TCRdb's version includes in-frame clones alone and lacks a portion of them. The sample has around 100,000 clones; more than 70% are singletons. Study-wide findings and caveats: The authors later found TCR association rates varying by HLA locus, with DRB1 most and HLA-C fewest.

Points on this clone: No antigen is known for it.

Sequenced: PBMCs. The receptor comes from a male donor in good health and CMV-seropositive.

CDR3 amino acids: CASRGQEYNSPLHF. For the CDR3, the DNA is TGTGCCAGCAGGGGACAGGAGTATAATTCACCCCTCCACTTT. The chain couples TRBV25-1 to TRBJ1-6; 8 bases fit TRBD1. The V and J ends lost 6 bases and 4 bases, in that order; junction bases with no gene match: 2. The CDR3 is 14 amino acids. Germline V CDR1 and CDR2: MGHDK, SYGVNS. The entire variable domain, with the rest obtained from reference TRBV25-1 and TRBJ1-6, is as follows: EADIYQTPRYLVIGTGKKITLECSQTMGHDKMYWYQQDPGMELHLIHYSYGVNSTEKGDLSSESTVSRIRTEHFPLTLESARPSHTSQYLCASRGQEYNSPLHFGNGTRLTVT.